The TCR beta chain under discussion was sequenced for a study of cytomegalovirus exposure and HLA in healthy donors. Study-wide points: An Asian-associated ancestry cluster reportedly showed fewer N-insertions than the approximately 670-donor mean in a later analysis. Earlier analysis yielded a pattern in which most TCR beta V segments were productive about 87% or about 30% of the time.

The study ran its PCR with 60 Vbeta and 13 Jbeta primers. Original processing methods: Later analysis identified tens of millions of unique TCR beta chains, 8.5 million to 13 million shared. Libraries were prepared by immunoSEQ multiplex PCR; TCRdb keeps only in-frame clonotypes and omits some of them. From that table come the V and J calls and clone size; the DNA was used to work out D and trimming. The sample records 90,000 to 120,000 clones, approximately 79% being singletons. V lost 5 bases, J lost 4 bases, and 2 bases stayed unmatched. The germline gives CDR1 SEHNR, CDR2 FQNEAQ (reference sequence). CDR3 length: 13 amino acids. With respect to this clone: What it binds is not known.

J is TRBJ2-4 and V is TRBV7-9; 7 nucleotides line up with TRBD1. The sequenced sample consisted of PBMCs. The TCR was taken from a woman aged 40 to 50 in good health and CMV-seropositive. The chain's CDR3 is CASSPGQKNIQYF. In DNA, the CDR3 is TGTGCCAGCAGCCCGGGACAGAAAAACATTCAGTACTTC.